This T cell receptor beta chain was recorded in a study of beta chain features in type 1 diabetes. General observations from the study: Relative to healthy donors, patients appeared to have naive, central memory and Treg TCRB repertoires that were more similar. People with Type 1 diabetes carried modestly yet significantly shorter TCRB CDR3s in all four CD4+ subsets. More deletions and fewer insertions at VDJ junctions were seen in type 1 diabetes patients. Whatever favoring of shorter templates PCR might show would apply equally to patients and controls.

Of the isolated RNA, all was reverse transcribed, and so the sequenced material was expressed TCRB transcripts. The repertoire was sequenced with immunoSEQ multiplex PCR; TCRdb's copy has only in-frame clones and lacks some. Among a few hundred thousand clones, about 10% were seen once, and the ten largest hold approximately 0.55%. As to this clone: Its antigen is currently unknown. Other DNA sequences from this sample encode an identical CDR3 as well.

There was one heparinised blood draw per donor, averaging approximately 120 mL. The sample comprised central memory CD4+ T cells from blood. The origin of this receptor is a man aged 25-45 years with type 1 diabetes.

CDR3 region: CASSSQGDQPQHF. The CDR3 nucleotides are TGTGCCAGCAGCTCACAGGGGGATCAGCCCCAGCATTTT. The chain uses TRBV7-2 and TRBJ1-5; TRBD1 agrees at 8 bases. V was pared by 4 bases and J by 5 bases, with 1 base of the junction left unmatched. The length of the CDR3 is 13 residues. Germline-derived CDR1 and CDR2 are SGHTA and FQGNSA.